The 29 T cell receptor beta chains below were found in one sample sequenced in a study of CD8 T cells in Susac syndrome. Random hexamers were used to reverse transcribe an amount of about 0.45 to 1 ug RNA. TCRdb itself ran the immunoSEQ multiplex PCR reads through MiXCR, one entry per CDR3 protein. The data contain 85,000 to 130,000 distinct CDR3 sequences, approximately 94% of them singletons. Material: CD8+ T cells from PBMCs. The receptors were sampled from a human donor with Susac syndrome.

V gene TRBV9 combines with J gene TRBJ1-1; a weak D match, TRBD1 (6 bases). Germline V gives CDR1 SGDLS, CDR2 YYNGEE. V lost 4 bases and J 5 bases, leaving 24 bases between the germline ends. This CDR3 is built from 17 residues. CDR3 sequence: CASSPSIRIGGRTEAFF. In nucleotides, the CDR3 is TGTGCCAGCAGCCCTTCGATCCGGATAGGGGGGAGAACTGAAGCTTTCTTT.

The chain links TRBV15 to TRBJ1-4, with TRBD1 identical over 7 bases. The CDR3 consists of 14 residues. V dropped 5 bases and J dropped 4; count of bases not matched to a gene: 4. The V gene's germline CDR1 is LNHNV and CDR2 YYDKDF (reference sequence). The CDR3: CATSGNRGNEKLFF. CDR3 DNA sequence: TGTGCCACCAGCGGGAACAGGGGTAATGAAAAACTGTTTTTT.

This clonotype came up once. This sequence joins TRBV12-5 and TRBJ1-2; the D gene is possibly TRBD1 (6 bases). CDR1 LGHNT and CDR2 FRNRAP come from the germline V gene. Trimming removed 3 bases at V and 2 bases at J, with 10 bases between. This CDR3 is 14 amino acids long. The CDR3 DNA is TGTGCTAGTGGTTTTGCAGGGGTAAACTATGGCTACACCTTC. Encoded protein: CASGFAGVNYGYTF.

This clonotype was counted once. The CDR3 reads CASSFGLGDGYTF. The CDR3, as DNA: TGTGCCAGCAGTTTCGGGCTGGGCGATGGCTACACCTTC. The rearrangement links TRBV12-3 or TRBV12-4 to TRBJ1-2; D is undetermined. The CDR3 is 13 amino acids. V was clipped by 3 bases and J by 6 bases, with 11 bases between them.

This chain uses TRBV10-3 with TRBJ1-5; 8 nucleotides agree with TRBD1. The trim removed 5 bases at V and 0 bases at J, leaving 3 bases unmatched. There are 15 residues in the CDR3. CDR1 and CDR2 from the germline V gene are ENHRY and SYGVKD. The CDR3 nucleotides read TGTGCCATCAGTTCGGGACAGGCTAGCAATCAGCCCCAGCATTTT. This sequence encodes CAISSGQASNQPQHF.

The rearrangement joins TRBV7-2 to TRBJ2-1; 12 nucleotides match TRBD2. Trimming cost V 1 base and J 4 bases; bases outside gene matches: 2. The CDR3 is 16 residues long. Germline lookup yields CDR1 SGHTA and CDR2 FQGNSA. CDR3 protein: CASSLGLAGAYNEQFF. The CDR3 DNA is TGTGCCAGCAGCTTAGGACTAGCGGGGGCATACAATGAGCAGTTCTTC.

V gene TRBV2 combines with J gene TRBJ2-3, with a tentative D call TRBD2 (5 bases). CDR3 length: 15 amino acids. Germline lookup yields CDR1 SNHLY and CDR2 FYNNEI. The germline V and J ends were trimmed by 3 bases and 2 bases, with 12 bases remaining between them. CDR3 loop: CASSDGAGLTDTQYF. The CDR3 nucleotides are TGTGCCAGCAGTGACGGAGCCGGACTCACAGATACGCAGTATTTT. Variable domain in full (rest from reference TRBV2 and TRBJ2-3): EPEVTQTPSHQVTQMGQEVILRCVPISNHLYFYWYRQILGQKVEFLVSFYNNEISEKSEIFDDQFSVERPDGSNFTLKIRSTKLEDSAMYFCASSDGAGLTDTQYFGPGTRLTVL.

V gene TRBV27 combines with J gene TRBJ1-2; no clear D gene. V lost 6 bases and J 1 base, leaving 15 bases between the germline ends. There are 15 residues in the CDR3. Looked up from germline, CDR1 is MNHEY and CDR2 is SMNVEV (reference sequence). The CDR3 protein is CASSPTVWFNYGYTF. For the CDR3, the DNA is TGTGCCAGCAGCCCGACTGTTTGGTTTAACTATGGCTACACCTTC.

This chain uses TRBV3-1 with TRBJ2-1, with D perhaps assigned TRBD1 or TRBD2 (6 bases each). The CDR3 contains 16 residues. V lost 1 base, J lost 1 base, and 11 bases lay in between. Germline CDR1 and CDR2: LGHDT and YNNKEL (reference sequence). The CDR3 nucleotides read TGTGCCAGCAGCCAAGGGGGGCGGGGATCCTACAATGAGCAGTTCTTC. Encoded protein: CASSQGGRGSYNEQFF.

The chain joins TRBV2 to TRBJ2-5; TRBD2 might be the D (5 bases). V lost 3 bases and J 3 bases, leaving 11 bases between the germline ends. Germline V CDR1 and CDR2: SNHLY, FYNNEI. This CDR3 comprises 14 residues. CDR3 nucleotide sequence: TGTGCCAGCAGTGACCGGGGTCCGGAAGAGACCCAGTACTTC. It yields the protein CASSDRGPEETQYF.

As DNA, the CDR3 is TGTGCCAGCAGTTACTCTATATCAGGGGCCTACGAGCAGTACTTC. This encodes CASSYSISGAYEQYF. This chain uses TRBV6-6 with TRBJ2-7; TRBD1 is a possible D gene (6 bases). This CDR3 is built from 15 residues. CDR1 and CDR2 from the germline V gene are MNHNY and SVGAGI (reference sequence). V dropped 0 bases and J dropped 2 bases, with 11 bases sitting between them.

Here the CDR3 reads CASSLEAQGAYEQYF. As DNA, the CDR3 is TGCGCCAGCAGCTTGGAGGCTCAGGGAGCATACGAGCAGTACTTC. The chain is built from TRBV5-1 and TRBJ2-7; D is tentatively TRBD1 or TRBD2 (5 bases each). The V gene lost 0 bases and the J gene lost 4 bases, with 14 bases spanning the gap. The length of the CDR3 is 15 residues. Germline V gene data show CDR1 as SGHRS and CDR2 as YFSETQ.

V and J are TRBV7-2 and TRBJ1-5; 7 nucleotides line up with TRBD1. Germline V gene lookup returns CDR1 SGHTA and CDR2 FQGNSA. The CDR3 sequence is 15 residues long. The ends lost 2 bases at V and 5 bases at J; junction bases unmatched: 6. CDR3 amino acids: CASSLSWDRDQPQHF. CDR3 coding DNA: TGTGCCAGCAGCTTAAGTTGGGACAGAGATCAGCCCCAGCATTTT.

The DNA of the CDR3 is TGTGCCATCAGTGAGCTTTCCGGGACTAGCGGGGTCGAGCAGTACTTC. As protein: CAISELSGTSGVEQYF. This rearrangement joins TRBV10-3 to TRBJ2-7; 13 nucleotides line up with TRBD2. The CDR3 runs 16 residues. V trimming: 2 bases; J trimming: 6 bases; junction bases outside the gene matches: 7. Germline CDR1 and CDR2: ENHRY and SYGVKD.

The rearrangement links TRBV9 to TRBJ1-5, with TRBD1 identical over 7 bases. Per the germline V gene, CDR1 is SGDLS and CDR2 is YYNGEE. V trimming: 0 bases; J trimming: 4 bases; junction bases outside the gene matches: 4. The CDR3 is 15 residues long. This CDR3 reads CASSVEGTVNQPQHF. In DNA form, the CDR3 reads TGTGCCAGCAGCGTAGAGGGGACAGTAAATCAGCCCCAGCATTTT.

The genes are TRBV4-1 and TRBJ2-2, with D possibly matching TRBD1 (6 bases). The length of the CDR3 is 14 residues. CDR1 is MGHRA, CDR2 YSYEKL, per germline. The V end was cut by 4 bases, the J end by 4 bases, with 10 bases between. The CDR3 region has the DNA TGCGCCAGCAGCCCGCGACAGGTCACCGGGGAGCTGTTTTTT. As protein: CASSPRQVTGELFF.

The chain combines TRBV5-1 with TRBJ2-2, with TRBD1 as a possible D gene (5 bases). This CDR3 spans 11 amino acids. Trimming took off 6 bases at V and 5 bases at J, with 5 bases between the two ends. CDR1 and CDR2 from the germline V gene are SGHRS and YFSETQ. CDR3 in DNA: TGCGCCAGCACAGGGACCGGGGAGCTGTTTTTT. Encoded protein: CASTGTGELFF.

V is TRBV27 and J is TRBJ2-7, with 9 bases that match TRBD1. J gave up 2 bases and V 4 bases, and 6 bases lay outside the gene matches. CDR1 is MNHEY and CDR2 is SMNVEV in the germline V gene (reference sequence). The CDR3 extends over 15 amino acids. Here the CDR3 DNA reads TGTGCCAGCAGTTCCCAACAGGGGGCCGCCTACGAGCAGTACTTC. Amino acid sequence: CASSSQQGAAYEQYF.

The rearrangement joins TRBV3-1 to TRBJ1-5; D remains ambiguous. The CDR3 is made up of 14 amino acids. Per germline, CDR1 LGHDT and CDR2 YNNKEL (reference sequence). V shed 1 base and J shed 4 bases, with 8 bases lying between them. The CDR3 nucleotides are TGTGCCAGCAGCCAAGGCCGGGCTAATCAGCCCCAGCATTTT. Translated: CASSQGRANQPQHF.

V usage is TRBV6-2 or TRBV6-3 and J usage is TRBJ1-1; D remains unclear. Germline CDR1 reads MNHEY; CDR2 reads SVGEGT. Trimming pared 0 bases from V and 5 bases from J, leaving 7 bases between. The CDR3 is made up of 13 amino acids. CDR3 region: CASSYSGRTEAFF. In DNA, the CDR3 is TGTGCCAGCAGTTACTCAGGACGGACTGAAGCTTTCTTT.

V and J are TRBV7-3 and TRBJ2-3, with D unresolved. V dropped 5 bases and J dropped 6 bases, with 12 bases sitting between them. The CDR3 has 13 amino acids. The germline gives CDR1 SGHTA, CDR2 FQGTGA. CDR3 in amino acids: CASSQDMLDTQYF. As DNA, the CDR3 is TGTGCCAGCAGCCAGGATATGTTGGATACGCAGTATTTT.

This rearrangement joins TRBV9 to TRBJ2-5, with D possibly being TRBD2 (6 bases). V was cut by 3 bases and J by 5 bases, with 20 bases left in between. The germline V gene has CDR1 SGDLS and CDR2 YYNGEE. CDR3 size: 16 residues. CDR3 nucleotides: TGTGCCAGCAGCGCCTCATTGGGACTGACGGGGGAGACCCAGTACTTC. Translating gives CASSASLGLTGETQYF.

The chain employs TRBV2 and TRBJ2-7; D remains unclear. The CDR3 spans 10 residues. Germline CDR1 reads SNHLY; CDR2 reads FYNNEI. Trimming stripped 7 bases from V and 3 bases from J, with 4 bases between. The CDR3 is CASTGYEQYF. As DNA, the CDR3 is TGTGCCAGCACGGGCTACGAGCAGTACTTC.

The DNA of the CDR3 is TGTGCCAGCAGCGTAGGGGACGGGACACTTCAGTTCTTC. Its translation: CASSVGDGTLQFF. This rearrangement joins TRBV9 to TRBJ2-1; D may be TRBD1 (6 bases). This CDR3 has 13 amino acids. Trimming shortened V by 0 bases and J by 13 bases, and 14 bases separated the two germline ends. Germline loops: CDR1 SGDLS, CDR2 YYNGEE.

The J gene is TRBJ2-4, the V gene TRBV11-2; 8 bases agree with TRBD2. The CDR3 covers 15 residues. The V gene end was trimmed by 5 bases and the J gene end by 9 bases; junction bases not matched to a gene: 12. Germline V lookup: CDR1 SGHAT, CDR2 FQNNGV. The CDR3: CASSHPPGGGLIQYF. For the CDR3, the DNA is TGTGCCAGCAGCCACCCCCCCGGGGGGGGCCTCATTCAGTACTTC.

This clonotype was counted only a few times. The chain recombines TRBV13 with TRBJ2-2; perhaps TRBD2 as D (6 bases). The CDR3 has 15 residues. Per germline, CDR1 PRHDT and CDR2 FYEKMQ (reference sequence). With 1 base removed from V and 1 base from J, the gap between germline ends came to 7 bases. The DNA for the CDR3 is TGTGCCAGCAGCTTAGCGGGGGAGAACACCGGGGAGCTGTTTTTT. Its protein product is CASSLAGENTGELFF.

J is TRBJ2-1 and V is TRBV20-1; no clear D. CDR1 and CDR2 (germline): DFQATT, SNEGSKA (reference sequence). V was clipped by 1 base and J by 8 bases, with 9 bases between them. CDR3 length equals 12 residues. The CDR3 DNA follows: TGCAGTGCTAGAGGGAGAGTGGATGAGCAGTTCTTC. Its protein is CSARGRVDEQFF.

The V and J genes are TRBV7-6 and TRBJ1-3, with D perhaps TRBD1 (5 bases). V gave up 5 bases and J gave up 1 base, with 12 bases separating them. The CDR3 has 15 amino acids. Germline V gives CDR1 SGHVS, CDR2 FNYEAQ. The CDR3 reads CASSPSAGSGNTIYF. The CDR3, as DNA: TGTGCCAGCAGCCCCTCGGCAGGGTCTGGAAACACCATATATTTT.

The chain is built from TRBV6-5 and TRBJ1-6; TRBD1 might be the D (6 bases). Trimming left V 2 bases short and J 4 bases short, with 9 bases between. The germline V gene has CDR1 MNHEY and CDR2 SVGAGI. The CDR3 is made up of 15 amino acids. CDR3 protein: CASSYTRGYNSPLHF. CDR3 sequence (DNA): TGTGCCAGCAGTTACACCAGGGGTTATAATTCACCCCTCCACTTT.